The clone carrying this T cell receptor (beta chain) qualifies as medium-sized. Its antigen is unidentified. This entry belongs to a study of memory CD4+ T cells and cytomegalovirus serostatus. In the source study's methods: After removing out-of-frame reads, over 2 million distinct TCRbeta sequences remained. Assay: immunoSEQ multiplex PCR; the TCRdb copy retains only in-frame clones and omits some. The V and J calls and clone size were taken over from that table, and D and trimming were inferred from the DNA. The sample shows about 52,000 clones, 65% to 80% of them seen only once. Study-wide findings and caveats: About two fifths of the roughly 150 known CMV-associated TCRbeta sequences appeared in CD4+ memory.

Germline lookup yields CDR1 MDHEN and CDR2 SYDVKM. This CDR3 comprises 14 residues. Unmatched junction bases numbered 5, after V lost 6 bases and J lost 7 bases. Single viable CD3+CD4+CD8-CD45RO+ cells were sorted as the memory CD4+ T cells. CD4+ T cells were isolated by positive magnetic selection. The sample was memory CD4+ T cells from blood. V is TRBV28 and J is TRBJ1-6, with 8 bases that match TRBD1. The receptor was derived from an adult in good health and CMV-seropositive. CDR3 nucleotides: TGTGCCAGCAGAGTCAGGACAGGGAATTCACCCCTCCACTTT. Residues: CASRVRTGNSPLHF.